What follows describes a single T cell receptor (beta chain). No antigen is known for it. CDR1 is SQVTM, CDR2 ANQGSEA, per germline. Trimming removed 3 bases at V and 1 base at J, with 18 bases between. The CDR3 extends over 16 amino acids. The data derive from a study of cytomegalovirus exposure and HLA in healthy donors. Study-level information: Across around 400 genotyped donors, around 82% landed in the Caucasian-associated ancestry cluster. Findings and caveats of the study: The study put some 160 TCR beta chains on its list as cytomegalovirus-associated. CMV antigen specificity was confirmed in vitro for a few CMV-associated chains.

PCR primers comprised 60 Vbeta and 13 Jbeta primers. Profiled with immunoSEQ multiplex PCR; TCRdb holds only in-frame clones, not every one. The sample has 150,000 to 250,000 clones; about four fifths are singletons. The chain couples TRBV29-1 to TRBJ1-2; unclear D gene. The sample consisted of PBMCs. The TCR was taken from a girl aged 10-17 years in good health and CMV-seropositive. The CDR3 is CSVDLEPQSFNYGYTF. In DNA form, the CDR3 reads TGCAGCGTTGATTTGGAGCCCCAGAGCTTTAACTATGGCTACACCTTC.